This TCR beta chain was sequenced during a study of blood T cell repertoires in COVID-19. Study at large: Samples of COVID-19 (acute and convalescent) were obtained from the United States, Italy and Spain. The cDNA or gDNA used as material had been derived from T cells, B-cell-depleted T cells, or PBMCs.

Germline V gene sequence: CDR1 SGHNT, CDR2 YENEEA. V lost 3 bases, J lost 3 bases, and 15 bases lay in between. The CDR3 covers 16 residues. In the original analysis: Amplification of reference gene primers was used by the study to estimate nucleated cell counts. Generated by immunoSEQ multiplex PCR, the TCRdb table keeps only in-frame clones and is missing some. From that table come the V and J calls and clone size; the DNA was used to work out D and trimming. The data show 60,000 to 75,000 clones, 60% to 85% seen once. The count of this clone is one. This TCR derives from a woman of 80 years or more with acute or convalescent COVID-19. This chain uses TRBV11-3 with TRBJ2-1; a possible D gene is TRBD2 (6 bases). The sequenced sample consisted of peripheral blood. The CDR3 DNA is TGTGCCAGCAGCTTGCGGGGACCCGCGCTCTACAATGAGCAGTTCTTC. Residues: CASSLRGPALYNEQFF.